The 6 T cell receptor beta chains presented below share a single source sample, sequenced in a study of identical twins. TCRdb called the 5' RACE reads again in MiXCR, with one record for every CDR3 protein. The table includes about 390,000 distinct CDR3 sequences, about 10% detected once. The sample taken for sequencing was naive T cells sorted from blood. The receptors come from a woman aged 45-65 years in good health.

This clonotype was seen a handful of times. The DNA of the CDR3 is TGCGCCAGCAGCCAAGAGCCGGCGTTCTCCTACGAGCAGTACTTC. The encoded protein is CASSQEPAFSYEQYF. The J gene is TRBJ2-7, the V gene TRBV4-1; D is unclear. The V end was cut by 0 bases, the J end by 0 bases, with 9 bases between. Germline lookup yields CDR1 MGHRA and CDR2 YSYEKL. This CDR3 has 15 amino acids.

The table lists this clonotype with many counts. The chain employs TRBV20-1 and TRBJ1-5; D is uncertain. This CDR3 has 15 amino acids. V dropped 4 bases and J dropped 4 bases, with 17 bases sitting between them. Germline V gene lookup returns CDR1 DFQATT and CDR2 SNEGSKA (reference sequence). In DNA, the CDR3 is TGCAGTGCTACCCTCACGGCCGGCCTTAATCAGCCCCAGCATTTT. Its translation is CSATLTAGLNQPQHF.

This clonotype was recorded a few times. The chain links TRBV29-1 to TRBJ2-1, with D perhaps matching TRBD1 (5 bases). Germline loops: CDR1 SQVTM, CDR2 ANQGSEA. The CDR3 covers 11 residues. The CDR3, as DNA: TGCTCTGGGGCTTTGGGGAATGAGCAGTTCTTC. This sequence encodes CSGALGNEQFF.

The V call is TRBV6-5, the J call TRBJ2-3, with 8 bases aligning to TRBD2. Trimming removed 4 bases from V and 2 bases from J; junction bases left unmatched: 8. The CDR3 consists of 16 residues. CDR1 and CDR2 from the germline V gene are MNHEY and SVGAGI. The CDR3 spells CASSSIIAGLTDTQYF. In DNA form, the CDR3 reads TGTGCCAGCAGTTCCATTATAGCGGGACTCACAGATACGCAGTATTTT.

J is TRBJ1-2 and V is TRBV20-1, with a possible D match to TRBD1 (6 bases). There are 15 residues in the CDR3. Trimming removed 0 bases at V and 4 bases at J, with 15 bases between. Germline V gene sequence: CDR1 DFQATT, CDR2 SNEGSKA (reference sequence). This CDR3 is CSARDPGQNFYGYTF. The CDR3 bases are TGCAGTGCTAGAGATCCCGGACAGAACTTCTATGGCTACACCTTC.

In this sample, this clonotype turned up a few times. The chain recombines TRBV21-1 with TRBJ2-2; TRBD1, as called in the table, went unchecked against the DNA. TRBV21-1 is labeled a pseudogene. The CDR3 totals 17 residues. The CDR3 loop is CASSNTRGGLNTGELFF. Here the CDR3 DNA reads TGTGCCAGCAGCAATACAAGAGGGGGACTGAACACCGGGGAGCTGTTTTTT.